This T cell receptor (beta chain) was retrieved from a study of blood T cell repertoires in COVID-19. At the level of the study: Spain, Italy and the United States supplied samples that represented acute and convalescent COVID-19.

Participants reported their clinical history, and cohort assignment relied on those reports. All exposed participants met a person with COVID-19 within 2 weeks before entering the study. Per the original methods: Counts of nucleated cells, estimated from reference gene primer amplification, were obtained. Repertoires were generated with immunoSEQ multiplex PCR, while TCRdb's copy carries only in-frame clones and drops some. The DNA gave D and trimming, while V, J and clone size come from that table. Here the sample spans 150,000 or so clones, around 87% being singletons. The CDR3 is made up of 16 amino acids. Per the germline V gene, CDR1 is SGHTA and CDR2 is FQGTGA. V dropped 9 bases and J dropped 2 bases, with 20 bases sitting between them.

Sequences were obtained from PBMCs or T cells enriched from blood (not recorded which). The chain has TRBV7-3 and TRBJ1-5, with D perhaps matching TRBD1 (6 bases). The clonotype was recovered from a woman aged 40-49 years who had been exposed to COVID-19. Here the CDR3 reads CARGMPGHSCNQPQHF. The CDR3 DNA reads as TGTGCCAGGGGGATGCCGGGACACTCTTGCAATCAGCCCCAGCATTTT.